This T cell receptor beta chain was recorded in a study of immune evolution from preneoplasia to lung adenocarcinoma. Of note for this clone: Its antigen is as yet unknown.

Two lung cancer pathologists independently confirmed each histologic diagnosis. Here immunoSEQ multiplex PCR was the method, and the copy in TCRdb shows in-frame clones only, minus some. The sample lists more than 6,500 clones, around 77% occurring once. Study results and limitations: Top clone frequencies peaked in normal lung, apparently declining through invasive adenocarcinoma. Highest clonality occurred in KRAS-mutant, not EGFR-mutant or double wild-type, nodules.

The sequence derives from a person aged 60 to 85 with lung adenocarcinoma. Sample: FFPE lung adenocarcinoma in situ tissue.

The DNA for the CDR3 is TGTGCCAGTAGTACTGTCACAGGGGGGAATCAGCCCCAGCATTTT. It yields the protein CASSTVTGGNQPQHF. This sequence joins TRBV19 and TRBJ1-5, with TRBD1 matching over 8 bases. Germline values: CDR1 LNHDA, CDR2 SQIVND (reference sequence). The CDR3 covers 15 residues. Unmatched junction bases numbered 6, after V lost 4 bases and J lost 4 bases.